This T cell receptor beta chain was retrieved from a study of human versus mouse CDR3 diversity and MHC coevolution. Whole-study findings and limits: Human CDR3s averaged more deletions and insertions than mouse CDR3s. Among all groups, two of three human donors showed least clonal inequality.

V was clipped by 5 bases and J by 5 bases; unmatched bases: 5. CDR3 size: 14 residues. Per germline, CDR1 SGHRS and CDR2 YFSETQ. TCRdb keeps only in-frame clones here, not all; method: immunoSEQ multiplex PCR. Among about 80,000 clones, roughly 95% were seen once, and the ten largest hold over 1.3%. In the case of this clone: Its antigen is not identified.

The specimen was naive CD4+ T cells from blood. Subset in this sample: CD45RO-negative CD62L-positive naive CD4 T cells. The clonotype comes from a person between 25 and 70 years old in good health. The V gene is TRBV5-1, the J gene TRBJ2-1; TRBD2 matches 9 bases. The chain's CDR3 is CASSTSSGNNEQFF. In DNA, the CDR3 is TGCGCCAGCAGTACCTCTAGCGGGAACAATGAGCAGTTCTTC.